These T cell receptor beta chains were read from a single sample in a study of blood T cell repertoires in COVID-19. TCRdb keeps only in-frame clones here, not all; method: immunoSEQ multiplex PCR. The table shows approximately 110,000 clones, with roughly 85% occurring only once. The sample comprised peripheral blood. All receptors derive from a woman aged 80 or over with COVID-19, enrolled during active disease. Both conserved end residues are part of each CDR3. The order of the fields is D gene, J gene, CDR3 length, V gene, clone size, CDR3 DNA, CDR3 protein. A D gene is named only where the DNA matches it firmly. A clone size is listed for some rows: how often the clone was seen (once, few, many), or a class if it is expanded.

- TRBJ2-5 16 TRBV21-1 - TGTGCCAGCAGCAAAGCGCCGGGTAAGTTTCGAGAGACCCAGTACTTC CASSKAPGKFRETQYF
TRBD2 TRBJ2-1 15 TRBV5-1 - TGCGCCAGCAGCCCCGGGACTACTATTTTCAATGAGCAGTTCTTC CASSPGTTIFNEQFF
TRBD2 TRBJ2-1 13 TRBV11-1 - TGTGCCAGCAGCACGGGACTAGCAAATGAGCAGTTCTTC CASSTGLANEQFF
- TRBJ2-6 16 TRBV19 - TGTGCCAGTAGTGCTTCGACCGGGGCTGGGGCCAACGTCCTGACTTTC CASSASTGAGANVLTF
- TRBJ2-6 14 TRBV28 - TGTGCCACCCGACTTCACTCTGGGGCCAACGTCCTGACTTTC CATRLHSGANVLTF
- TRBJ1-3 16 TRBV3-1/TRBV3-2 - TGTGCCAGCAGCCCTACAGGGATTTACTCTGGAAACACCATATATTTT CASSPTGIYSGNTIYF
- TRBJ1-5 13 TRBV19 - TGTGCCAGTAGTATACAGGACAATCAGCCCCAGCATTTT CASSIQDNQPQHF
- TRBJ1-1 13 TRBV7-2 few TGTGCCAGCAGCACCCACAGGGACACTGAAGCTTTCTTT CASSTHRDTEAFF
- TRBJ1-4 14 TRBV18 - TGTGCCAGCTCACCCGCAATAGGGGGTGAAAAACTGTTTTTT CASSPAIGGEKLFF
- TRBJ1-1 15 TRBV5-5 - TGTGCCAGCAGCCCCAGGTTGGGGAGCGGCACTGAAGCTTTCTTT CASSPRLGSGTEAFF
TRBD2 TRBJ2-1 15 TRBV15 - TGTGCCACCAGCAGCCTAAGCGGGAGGTTGAATGAGCAGTTCTTC CATSSLSGRLNEQFF
TRBD1 TRBJ1-1 16 TRBV5-1 - TGCGCCAGCAGCCCAGGCAGCGGACAGGCGAACACTGAAGCTTTCTTT CASSPGSGQANTEAFF
- TRBJ2-7 14 TRBV9 - TGTGCCAGCAGCCCCGGGACTTCAAACTACGAGCAGTACTTC CASSPGTSNYEQYF
TRBD1 TRBJ1-2 15 TRBV13 - TGTGCCAGCAGCCTTAGACAGGGGGCATTAGAAGGCTACACCTTC CASSLRQGALEGYTF
TRBD1 TRBJ1-2 14 TRBV29-1 - TGCAGCGTTGTCCTGACAGGGGGTGACTATGGCTACACCTTC CSVVLTGGDYGYTF
- TRBJ1-1 14 TRBV7-2 - TGTGCCAGCAGCTCTGACGGTAGCTACACTGAAGCTTTCTTT CASSSDGSYTEAFF
- TRBJ2-2 14 TRBV19 - TGTGCCAGTAGCTCGCAGGGATCCACCGGGGAGCTGTTTTTT CASSSQGSTGELFF
TRBD2 TRBJ2-4 19 TRBV27 - TGTGCCAGCAGTGGGGGCGGGGCGGGAGGGCCCTCGGCCAAAAACATTCAGTACTTC CASSGGGAGGPSAKNIQYF
- TRBJ1-4 15 TRBV4-1 few TGCGCCAGCAGCGGGACCGGGACACCTCTTGAAAAACTGTTTTTT CASSGTGTPLEKLFF
- TRBJ1-3 17 TRBV3-1/TRBV3-2 few TGTGCCAGCAGCCAAGGGGGGAGGGGCCTTGTTGGAAACACCATATATTTT CASSQGGRGLVGNTIYF
- TRBJ1-4 14 TRBV2 - TGTGCCAGCAGTGAGGTCCCGGGTTACGAAAAACTGTTTTTT CASSEVPGYEKLFF
TRBD1 TRBJ2-2 15 TRBV7-3 - TGTGCCAGCAGCTTCGTCTCAGGGGGAACCGGGGAGCTGTTTTTT CASSFVSGGTGELFF
TRBD1 TRBJ1-5 14 TRBV6-5 - TGTGCCAGCAGATCAGACAGGGGGCGGTCGCCCCAGCATTTT CASRSDRGRSPQHF
- TRBJ2-3 14 TRBV7-3 - TGTGCCAGCAGCCCCGGACTGCCCACAGATACGCAGTATTTT CASSPGLPTDTQYF
TRBD1 TRBJ1-1 14 TRBV5-1 once TGCGCCAGCGTAGAAGGGGGCGGGAACACTGAAGCTTTCTTT CASVEGGGNTEAFF
TRBD2 TRBJ2-3 18 TRBV19 - TGTGCCAGTAGTCCACGCGGGACTAGCGGATCTAGCACAGATACGCAGTATTTT CASSPRGTSGSSTDTQYF
- TRBJ2-1 10 TRBV20-1 - TGCAGTGCTAGCGGGAGTGAGCAGTTCTTC CSASGSEQFF
- TRBJ1-1 14 TRBV25-1 - TGTGCCAGCAGTGAGTTGGGCAGGGACACTGAAGCTTTCTTT CASSELGRDTEAFF
- TRBJ1-1 16 TRBV5-6 - TGTGCCAGCAGTTCAATCCGGGACACACTGAACACTGAAGCTTTCTTT CASSSIRDTLNTEAFF
TRBD1 TRBJ1-5 15 TRBV19 - TGTGCCAGTAGCGACAGGGCTAATAGCAATCAGCCCCAGCATTTT CASSDRANSNQPQHF
- TRBJ1-1 10 TRBV28 - TGTGCCAGCAGACAGACTGAAGCTTTCTTT CASRQTEAFF
TRBD2 TRBJ2-3 17 TRBV7-9 - TGTGCCAGCAGCTTACTAGCGGGAGGGACCGGCACAGATACGCAGTATTTT CASSLLAGGTGTDTQYF
TRBD1 TRBJ2-7 14 TRBV6-2/TRBV6-3 - TGTGCCAGCAGTTCGCTCGGGACAGCAGACGAGCAGTACTTC CASSSLGTADEQYF
- TRBJ2-7 16 TRBV25-1 - TGTGCCAGCAGTCCAAGGGTTAGTAGCGGCTCCTACGAGCAGTACTTC CASSPRVSSGSYEQYF
- TRBJ1-1 13 TRBV18 - TGTGCCAGCTCACCAAGCGTGAACACTGAAGCTTTCTTT CASSPSVNTEAFF
- TRBJ1-5 14 TRBV6-2/TRBV6-3 - TGTGCCAGCAGTTACTTGGCGGGCAATCAGCCCCAGCATTTT CASSYLAGNQPQHF
TRBD2 TRBJ2-1 18 TRBV11-2 - TGTGCCAGCAGCTTAAAGGGATCGCGGGAGCCTTTGTACAATGAGCAGTTCTTC CASSLKGSREPLYNEQFF
- TRBJ1-1 15 TRBV5-5 - TGTGCCAGCTTGGTAGGGGCGGTCCCGAACACTGAAGCTTTCTTT CASLVGAVPNTEAFF